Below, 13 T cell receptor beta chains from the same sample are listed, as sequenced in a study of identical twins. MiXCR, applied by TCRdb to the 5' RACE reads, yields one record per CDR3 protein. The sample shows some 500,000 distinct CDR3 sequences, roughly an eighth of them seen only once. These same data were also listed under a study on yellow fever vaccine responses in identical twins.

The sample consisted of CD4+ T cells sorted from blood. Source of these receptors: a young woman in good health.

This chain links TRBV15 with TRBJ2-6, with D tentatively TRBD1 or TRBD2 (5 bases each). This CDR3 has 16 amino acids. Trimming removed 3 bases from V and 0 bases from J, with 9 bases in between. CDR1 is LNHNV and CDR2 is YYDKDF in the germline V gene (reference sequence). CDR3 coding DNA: TGTGCCACCAGCAGGGGGACCCACTCTGGGGCCAACGTCCTGACTTTC. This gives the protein CATSRGTHSGANVLTF. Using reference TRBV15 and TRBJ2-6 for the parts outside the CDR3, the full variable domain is DAMVIQNPRYQVTQFGKPVTLSCSQTLNHNVMYWYQQKSSQAPKLLFHYYDKDFNNEADTPDNFQSRRPNTSFCFLDIRSPGLGDTAMYLCATSRGTHSGANVLTFGAGSRLTVL.

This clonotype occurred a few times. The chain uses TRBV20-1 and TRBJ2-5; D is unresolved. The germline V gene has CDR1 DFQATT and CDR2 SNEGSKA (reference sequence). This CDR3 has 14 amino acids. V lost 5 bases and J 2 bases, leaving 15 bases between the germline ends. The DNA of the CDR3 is TGCAGTGCTGCCTACCCTAACAAACAAGAGACCCAGTACTTC. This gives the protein CSAAYPNKQETQYF.

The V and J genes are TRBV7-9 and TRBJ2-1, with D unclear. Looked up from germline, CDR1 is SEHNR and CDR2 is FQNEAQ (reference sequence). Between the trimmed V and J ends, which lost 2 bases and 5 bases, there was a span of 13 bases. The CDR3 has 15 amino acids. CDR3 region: CASSLSESPNNEQFF. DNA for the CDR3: TGTGCCAGCAGCTTATCAGAGAGCCCCAACAATGAGCAGTTCTTC.

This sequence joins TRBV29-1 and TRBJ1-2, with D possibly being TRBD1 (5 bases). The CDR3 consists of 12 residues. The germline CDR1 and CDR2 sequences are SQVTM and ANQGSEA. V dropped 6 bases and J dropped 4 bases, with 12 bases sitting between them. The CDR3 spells CSVRQGTYGYTF. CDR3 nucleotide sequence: TGCAGCGTCAGGCAGGGAACCTATGGCTACACCTTC.

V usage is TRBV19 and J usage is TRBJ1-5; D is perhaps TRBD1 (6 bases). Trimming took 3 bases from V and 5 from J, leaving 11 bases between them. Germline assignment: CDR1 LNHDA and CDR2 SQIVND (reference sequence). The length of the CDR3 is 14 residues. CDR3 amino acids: CASSILGTYQPQHF. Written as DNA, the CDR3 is TGTGCCAGTAGTATTTTGGGGACATATCAGCCCCAGCATTTT.

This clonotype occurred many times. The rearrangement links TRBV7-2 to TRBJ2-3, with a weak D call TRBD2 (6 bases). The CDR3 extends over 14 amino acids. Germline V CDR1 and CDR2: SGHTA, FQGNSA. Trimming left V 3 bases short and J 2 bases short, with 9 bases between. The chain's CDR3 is CASSFGGVTDTQYF. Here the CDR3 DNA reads TGTGCCAGCAGCTTCGGCGGGGTCACAGATACGCAGTATTTT.

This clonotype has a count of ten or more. The CDR3 nucleotides read TGCGCCAGCAGCCGAGTTGACCCGAGGAACACTGAAGCTTTCTTT. Translation gives CASSRVDPRNTEAFF. The chain links TRBV5-1 to TRBJ1-1; D gene unclear. The V end lost 4 bases, the J end lost 1 base, and 14 bases lay between the germline ends. CDR1 is SGHRS, CDR2 YFSETQ, per germline. The CDR3 runs to 15 residues.

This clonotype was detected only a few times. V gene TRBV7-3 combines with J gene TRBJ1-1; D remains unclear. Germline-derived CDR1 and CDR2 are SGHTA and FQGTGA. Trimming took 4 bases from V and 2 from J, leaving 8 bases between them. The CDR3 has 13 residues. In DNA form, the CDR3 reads TGTGCCAGCAGCTCGGACGGCAACACTGAAGCTTTCTTT. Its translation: CASSSDGNTEAFF.

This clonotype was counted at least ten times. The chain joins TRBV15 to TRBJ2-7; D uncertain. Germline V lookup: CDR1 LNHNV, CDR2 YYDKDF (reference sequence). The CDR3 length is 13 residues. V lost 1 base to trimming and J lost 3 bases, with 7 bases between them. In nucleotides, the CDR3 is TGTGCCACCAGCAGAGGACGGAACTACGAGCAGTACTTC. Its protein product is CATSRGRNYEQYF.

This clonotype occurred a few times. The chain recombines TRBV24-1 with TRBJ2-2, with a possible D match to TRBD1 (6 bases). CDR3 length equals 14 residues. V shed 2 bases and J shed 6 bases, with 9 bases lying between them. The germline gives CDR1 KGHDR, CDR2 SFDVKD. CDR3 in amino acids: CATSDSGQAGELFF. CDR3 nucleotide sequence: TGTGCCACCAGTGATTCGGGACAAGCCGGGGAGCTGTTTTTT.

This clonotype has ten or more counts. In DNA form, the CDR3 reads TGTGCCAGCAGCTTGGTGGGGGCTCACACCGGGGAGCTGTTTTTT. This translates into CASSLVGAHTGELFF. This chain uses TRBV7-6 with TRBJ2-2; weak D call: TRBD1 (6 bases). V was trimmed by 3 bases and J by 3 bases, leaving 11 bases between them. This CDR3 has 15 residues. Germline values: CDR1 SGHVS, CDR2 FNYEAQ. Full variable domain (remainder filled in from reference TRBV7-6 and TRBJ2-2): GAGVSQSPRYKVTKRGQDVALRCDPISGHVSLYWYRQALGQGPEFLTYFNYEAQQDKSGLPNDRFSAERPEGSISTLTIQRTEQRDSAMYRCASSLVGAHTGELFFGEGSRLTVL.

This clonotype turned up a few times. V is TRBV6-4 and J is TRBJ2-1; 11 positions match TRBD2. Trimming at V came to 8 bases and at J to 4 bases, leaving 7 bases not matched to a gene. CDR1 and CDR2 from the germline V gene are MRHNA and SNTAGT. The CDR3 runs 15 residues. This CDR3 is CASSRLAGPYNEQFF. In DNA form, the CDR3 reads TGTGCCAGCTCTAGACTAGCGGGGCCTTACAATGAGCAGTTCTTC.

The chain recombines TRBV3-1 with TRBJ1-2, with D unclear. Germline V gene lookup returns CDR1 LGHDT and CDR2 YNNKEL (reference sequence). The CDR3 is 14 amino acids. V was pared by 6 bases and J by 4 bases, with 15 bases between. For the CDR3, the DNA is TGTGCCAGCAGGGCCGCGGCCGCTGTCTATGGCTACACCTTC. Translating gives CASRAAAAVYGYTF.